This TCR beta chain was observed in a study of blood T cells in healthy people across ages. Across the study: The template switching approach captured approximately one barcoded beta molecule for every two T cells.

Overall study results and limits: Naive CD4+ cell counts and diversity both ran higher in long-lived than in aged donors.

Note on this clonotype: Its matching antigen is unknown.

Combining a sample-barcoded 5' primer with a J-beta primer mix, a second PCR ran for roughly 7 to 11 cycles. In TCRdb, the 5' RACE reads were re-called with MiXCR into one record per CDR3 protein. The sample includes roughly 800,000 distinct CDR3 sequences, roughly 50% of them seen just once. The CDR3 is made up of 18 amino acids. The junction had 6 bases not matched to a gene; V was cut back by 5 bases and J by 2 bases. The study recruited healthy Caucasian donors from Russia who were aged roughly 6 to 100. Input material: blood. This TCR derives from a man at least 80 years old in good health. This chain uses TRBV12-3 or TRBV12-4 with TRBJ2-6, with 13 bases aligning to TRBD2. CDR3 DNA sequence: TGTGCCAGCAGTCGGACTAGCGGGAGACTGGCTGGGGCCAACGTCCTGACTTTC. This sequence encodes CASSRTSGRLAGANVLTF.